A single sample gave rise to the 5 T cell receptor beta chains below, sequenced in a study of T cells in localized non-small cell lung cancer. Profiled with immunoSEQ multiplex PCR; TCRdb holds only in-frame clones, not every one. Counted here are about 83,000 clones, more than 70% occurring once; the ten biggest clones make up more than 9%. The sample here was peripheral blood, taken before any cancer treatment. Source of these receptors: a female donor over 55 with stage I lung adenocarcinoma.

The chain uses TRBV6-5 and TRBJ1-4, with D uncertain. The length of the CDR3 is 13 residues. Trimming cost V 5 bases and J 0 bases, with 4 bases left between them. CDR1 MNHEY and CDR2 SVGAGI come from the germline V gene. CDR3 region: CASSDTTNEKLFF. The CDR3 coding sequence is TGTGCCAGCAGTGATACAACTAATGAAAAACTGTTTTTT.

V usage is TRBV5-1 and J usage is TRBJ1-2, with 8 bases that match TRBD1. The CDR3 contains 14 residues. J lost 8 bases, V lost 0 bases, and 6 bases had no gene match. Germline loops: CDR1 SGHRS, CDR2 YFSETQ. The CDR3 loop is CASSLGQGLGGYTF. The CDR3 region has the DNA TGCGCCAGCAGCTTGGGACAGGGGCTGGGCGGCTACACCTTC. The whole variable domain, remainder taken from reference TRBV5-1 and TRBJ1-2, is KAGVTQTPRYLIKTRGQQVTLSCSPISGHRSVSWYQQTPGQGLQFLFEYFSETQRNKGNFPGRFSGRQFSNSRSEMNVSTLELGDSALYLCASSLGQGLGGYTFGSGTRLTVV.

This rearrangement joins TRBV7-2 to TRBJ1-2, with D unresolved. Trimming took 2 bases from V and 0 from J, leaving 10 bases between them. The CDR3 loop spans 15 amino acids. CDR1 is SGHTA, CDR2 FQGNSA, per germline. The CDR3 spells CASSLWAPSNYGYTF. CDR3 nucleotide sequence: TGTGCCAGCAGCTTATGGGCCCCTTCTAACTATGGCTACACCTTC.

The chain uses TRBV7-2 and TRBJ2-1; TRBD2 matches at 7 bases. CDR3 length: 15 amino acids. V lost 1 base and J lost 9; bases outside the gene matches: 9. The V gene's germline CDR1 is SGHTA and CDR2 FQGNSA. The DNA for the CDR3 is TGTGCCAGCAGCTTAGTAGGGAGGGCCTTTGGTGAGCAGTTCTTC. The encoded protein is CASSLVGRAFGEQFF.

V gene TRBV5-6 combines with J gene TRBJ2-1, with 10 bases identical to TRBD2. V dropped 5 bases and J dropped 4; count of bases not matched to a gene: 0. Looked up from germline, CDR1 is SGHDT and CDR2 is YYEEEE. CDR3 length: 13 residues. The CDR3 here is CASSSGGYNEQFF. CDR3 coding DNA: TGTGCCAGCAGTAGCGGGGGGTACAATGAGCAGTTCTTC.